These T cell receptor beta chains were read from a single sample in a study of graft-versus-host responses after intestinal transplantation. Here immunoSEQ multiplex PCR was the method, and the copy in TCRdb shows in-frame clones only, minus some. The sample holds approximately 20,000 clones, around 77% seen once. The sequences come from ileum tissue, collected 12 days after intestinal transplant. These receptors were obtained from a human patient who received an intestinal transplant, so some T cells may come from the graft donor. CDR3s include the opening cysteine and the closing phenylalanine or tryptophan. A D gene is named only where the DNA matches it firmly. Some rows mark clone size as missing; the rest say once, few, many or name a class of expanded clone.

V: TRBV7-9
size: -
D: TRBD2
J: TRBJ2-1
DNA: TGTGCCAGCAGCTTAGACAGCGGGGCAAATGAGCAGTTCTTC
CDR3: CASSLDSGANEQFF

V: TRBV5-1
size: -
D: -
J: TRBJ1-2
DNA: TGCGCCAGCAGCTTTAGCGGAAACTATGGCTACACCTTC
CDR3: CASSFSGNYGYTF

V: TRBV29-1
size: medium-sized
D: -
J: TRBJ2-4
DNA: TGCAGCGTCTACACCCAGAGGGGGGGAGTAGACATTCAGTACTTC
CDR3: CSVYTQRGGVDIQYF

V: TRBV6-1
size: -
D: TRBD1
J: TRBJ1-5
DNA: TGTGCCAGCAGTGAGACAGGGGGCGGTCAGCCCCAGCATTTT
CDR3: CASSETGGGQPQHF

V: TRBV7-6
size: medium-sized
D: -
J: TRBJ2-1
DNA: TGTGCCAGCAGCTTGGGGGCCAATGAGCAGTTCTTC
CDR3: CASSLGANEQFF

V: TRBV28
size: -
D: TRBD1
J: TRBJ1-5
DNA: TGTGCCAGCCTAGGGACAGGGAGGGATTATGTGAGCAATCAGCCCCAGCATTTT
CDR3: CASLGTGRDYVSNQPQHF

V: TRBV7-2
size: once
D: TRBD2
J: TRBJ2-3
DNA: TGTGCCAGCACCCCGTACAGGAGCGGGAGACGCCATCGTACGCAGTATTTT
CDR3: CASTPYRSGRRHRTQYF

V: TRBV5-1
size: -
D: -
J: TRBJ1-1
DNA: TGCGCCAGCAGCCCCCTCATGACAGTCTTAGGTTGGGCTTTCTTT
CDR3: CASSPLMTVLGWAFF

V: TRBV5-1
size: -
D: TRBD2
J: TRBJ2-1
DNA: TGCGCCAGCAGCCCGGGACTAGCGGAACCAAATGAGCAGTTCTTC
CDR3: CASSPGLAEPNEQFF

V: TRBV6-6
size: -
D: -
J: TRBJ1-2
DNA: TGTGCCAGCAGCCCAGACACCCTCAACAGTGGCTACACCTTC
CDR3: CASSPDTLNSGYTF

V: TRBV10-3
size: few
D: -
J: TRBJ1-1
DNA: TGTGCCATCAGTGGTCTTGCTGAAGCTTTCTTT
CDR3: CAISGLAEAFF

V: TRBV6-5
size: once
D: TRBD1
J: TRBJ1-1
DNA: TGTGCCAGCAGTCCGGGACAGGGTCGTTGGACTGAAGCTTTCTTT
CDR3: CASSPGQGRWTEAFF

V: TRBV9
size: -
D: TRBD2
J: TRBJ2-1
DNA: TGTGCCAGCAGCCTGACTAGCATTCGGTCCTACAATGAGCAGTTCTTC
CDR3: CASSLTSIRSYNEQFF

V: TRBV12-5
size: -
D: -
J: TRBJ1-3
DNA: TGTGCTAGTGGTTTGGATCTAGGTTTGGCCGGAAACACCATATATTTT
CDR3: CASGLDLGLAGNTIYF

V: TRBV5-6
size: few
D: -
J: TRBJ2-7
DNA: TGTGCCAGCAGCTTGGTGGCACCCTACGAGCAGTACTTC
CDR3: CASSLVAPYEQYF

V: TRBV6-5
size: -
D: -
J: TRBJ2-1
DNA: TGTGCCAGCAGTTACTCGAAGTACCTTGCCGTCGGTGAGCAGTTCTTC
CDR3: CASSYSKYLAVGEQFF

V: TRBV13
size: -
D: TRBD2
J: TRBJ2-3
DNA: TGTGCCAGCAGCTCCTCTAGCGGCCGTTATTACACAGATACGCAGTATTTT
CDR3: CASSSSSGRYYTDTQYF

V: TRBV29-1
size: -
D: TRBD2
J: TRBJ2-7
DNA: TGCAGCCCCCGTGGCCGAGGGACTAGCGGGAGGGCCCTATGCTCCTACGAGCAGTACTTC
CDR3: CSPRGRGTSGRALCSYEQYF

V: TRBV14
size: -
D: TRBD2
J: TRBJ2-5
DNA: TGTGCCAGCAGCCAATTCACGGGGGGAATGAAGACCCAGTACTTC
CDR3: CASSQFTGGMKTQYF

V: TRBV6-5
size: -
D: -
J: TRBJ2-7
DNA: TGTGCCAGCAGTCCCCGGGAGAGGGAAGGCGAGCAGTACTTC
CDR3: CASSPREREGEQYF

V: TRBV6-1
size: -
D: -
J: TRBJ1-1
DNA: TGTGCCAGCAGTTTCCGGGAGAGGGGCACTGAAGCTTTCTTT
CDR3: CASSFRERGTEAFF

V: TRBV7-2
size: -
D: -
J: TRBJ2-1
DNA: TGTGCCAGCAGCTGGGGGGGCTCGTACAATGAGCAGTTCTTC
CDR3: CASSWGGSYNEQFF

V: TRBV4-1
size: -
D: -
J: TRBJ2-2
DNA: TGCGCCAGCAGCCAAGCGGAGCGCCTCCAGGGTGCCGGGGAGCTGTTTTTT
CDR3: CASSQAERLQGAGELFF

V: TRBV10-3
size: -
D: TRBD2
J: TRBJ2-7
DNA: TGTGCCATCAGTGAGCGGGAGGGCTACGAGCAGTACTTC
CDR3: CAISEREGYEQYF

V: TRBV9
size: -
D: TRBD1
J: TRBJ1-1
DNA: TGTGCCAGCAGCTCATGGACAGGGTTAAACACTGAAGCTTTCTTT
CDR3: CASSSWTGLNTEAFF